This entry lists 29 T cell receptor beta chains sequenced from one sample in a study of CD8 T cells in Susac syndrome. Random hexamers served to reverse transcribe roughly 0.5 to 1 ug RNA. In TCRdb, the immunoSEQ multiplex PCR reads were re-called with MiXCR into one record per CDR3 protein. The table records about 240,000 distinct CDR3 sequences, roughly 95% of them present only once. Sequencing used CD4+ T cells from PBMCs. The receptors derive from a human donor with Susac syndrome.

The chain combines TRBV10-3 with TRBJ2-3; D is unresolved. This CDR3 contains 13 residues. CDR1 is ENHRY and CDR2 is SYGVKD in the germline V gene. V was trimmed by 7 bases and J by 6 bases, leaving 14 bases between them. This CDR3 is CAITNVGTDTQYF. Here the CDR3 DNA reads TGTGCCATCACCAATGTCGGAACGGATACGCAGTATTTT.

V usage is TRBV7-9 and J usage is TRBJ2-7; weak D call: TRBD1 (6 bases). This CDR3 has 14 residues. Trimming removed 6 bases at V and 1 base at J, with 13 bases between. Germline V gives CDR1 SEHNR, CDR2 FQNEAQ (reference sequence). CDR3 sequence (DNA): TGTGCCAGCAGTGCGACAGGAATATCCTACGAGCAGTACTTC. Encoded protein: CASSATGISYEQYF.

The chain employs TRBV29-1 and TRBJ2-1; D ambiguous. The CDR3 runs 13 residues. In germline, CDR1 is SQVTM, CDR2 ANQGSEA. V shed 5 bases and J shed 0 bases, with 8 bases lying between them. In DNA, the CDR3 is TGCAGCGTTCGCGTGAGCTCCTACAATGAGCAGTTCTTC. This codes for CSVRVSSYNEQFF.

This sequence joins TRBV23-1 and TRBJ1-5; D is ambiguous. TRBV23-1 is marked as an open reading frame, function uncertain. CDR3 length: 14 amino acids. Between the trimmed V and J ends, which lost 1 base and 6 bases, there was a span of 10 bases. For the CDR3, the DNA is TGCGCCAGCAGTCAATGGAGGAAGAGTCAGCCCCAGCATTTT. It encodes CASSQWRKSQPQHF.

The V and J genes are TRBV30 and TRBJ2-2, with D unresolved. Trimming shortened V by 2 bases and J by 4 bases, and 8 bases separated the two germline ends. The germline CDR1 and CDR2 sequences are GTSNPN and SVGIG (reference sequence). This CDR3 has 13 residues. The CDR3 region has the DNA TGTGCCTGGAGTCAAAAGGGCACCGGGGAGCTGTTTTTT. This encodes CAWSQKGTGELFF.

The chain carries TRBV20-1 and TRBJ2-7; the match to TRBD2 covers 7 bases. J was trimmed by 5 bases and V by 3 bases; bases with no gene match: 7. This CDR3 comprises 13 residues. CDR1 is DFQATT and CDR2 is SNEGSKA in the germline V gene (reference sequence). The CDR3 DNA follows: TGCAGTGCTAGGGCGGCGGGAGTAGACGAGCAGTACTTC. It encodes CSARAAGVDEQYF.

This clonotype was seen just once. The CDR3 DNA reads as TGTGCCTGTTCGCCAGCCAAAAACATTCAGTACTTC. It specifies CACSPAKNIQYF. The chain joins TRBV30 to TRBJ2-4; D is unclear. CDR3 size: 12 residues. Trimming pared 6 bases from V and 0 bases from J, leaving 6 bases between. Germline assignment: CDR1 GTSNPN and CDR2 SVGIG (reference sequence).

The chain uses TRBV7-8 and TRBJ2-2; TRBD2 might be the D (6 bases). V dropped 1 base and J dropped 2 bases, with 11 bases sitting between them. The germline V gene encodes CDR1 SGHVS and CDR2 FQNEAQ. This CDR3 is 16 amino acids long. CDR3 coding DNA: TGTGCCAGCAGCTTAGTCGGGACTTTCAACACCGGGGAGCTGTTTTTT. Its translation: CASSLVGTFNTGELFF.

The chain combines TRBV3-1 with TRBJ2-7; D is unclear. Trimming left V 6 bases short and J 6 bases short, with 9 bases between. Germline CDR1 and CDR2: LGHDT and YNNKEL (reference sequence). The CDR3 length is 11 residues. DNA for the CDR3: TGTGCCAGCAGTCATCAACGCGAGCAGTACTTC. Translated, it gives CASSHQREQYF.

V is TRBV29-1 and J is TRBJ1-1; maybe TRBD1 (6 bases). The length of the CDR3 is 14 residues. CDR1 and CDR2 from the germline V gene are SQVTM and ANQGSEA. Between the trimmed V and J ends, which lost 7 bases and 1 base, there was a span of 16 bases. The CDR3 protein is CSGAPRTANTEAFF. The CDR3 region has the DNA TGCAGCGGCGCTCCCCGGACAGCGAACACTGAAGCTTTCTTT.

The chain is built from TRBV7-3 and TRBJ1-1; D is unresolved. The V and J ends lost 3 bases and 4 bases respectively, with 15 bases between them. This CDR3 contains 15 residues. Germline values: CDR1 SGHTA, CDR2 FQGTGA. The CDR3 loop reads CASSFRLSDGTEAFF. The CDR3, as DNA: TGTGCCAGCAGCTTCCGTTTAAGCGATGGCACTGAAGCTTTCTTT.

This chain uses TRBV6-5 with TRBJ2-3; 8 bases line up with TRBD2. J gave up 2 bases and V 0 bases, and 1 base lay outside the gene matches. This CDR3 comprises 15 residues. Per the germline V gene, CDR1 is MNHEY and CDR2 is SVGAGI. In nucleotides, the CDR3 is TGTGCCAGCAGTTACTCCGGACTAGCCACAGATACGCAGTATTTT. Translated, it gives CASSYSGLATDTQYF.

The chain has TRBV21-1 and TRBJ2-7; the DNA was not used to check the table's D call, TRBD1. TRBV21-1 is a documented pseudogene. The CDR3 contains 16 residues. CDR3: CASRKPGQQTSYEQYF. The CDR3 DNA reads TGTGCCAGCAGGAAACCGGGACAGCAGACCTCCTACGAGCAGTACTTC.

The chain links TRBV19 to TRBJ2-2, with D tentatively TRBD1 (5 bases). V lost 6 bases and J lost 5, with 10 bases in between. This CDR3 comprises 13 residues. CDR1 LNHDA and CDR2 SQIVND come from the germline V gene (reference sequence). CDR3 in DNA: TGTGCCAGTAGATCCAGGGTGACCGGGGAGCTGTTTTTT. Its translation is CASRSRVTGELFF.

The V and J genes are TRBV3-1 and TRBJ2-1, with TRBD2 matching over 11 bases. Germline V gene lookup returns CDR1 LGHDT and CDR2 YNNKEL (reference sequence). Unmatched junction bases numbered 6, after V lost 2 bases and J lost 9 bases. The CDR3 covers 15 residues. CDR3 DNA sequence: TGTGCCAGCAGCCAAACTAGCGGGAGTGGTGTTGAGCAGTTCTTC. Amino acid sequence: CASSQTSGSGVEQFF.

The V gene is TRBV25-1, the J gene TRBJ2-7, with unresolved D. Germline CDR1 MGHDK, CDR2 SYGVNS. V was shortened by 4 bases and J by 3 bases, with 19 bases between the two germline ends. The CDR3 spans 16 residues. The CDR3 protein is CASSGHRGRVFYEQYF. CDR3 coding DNA: TGTGCCAGCAGTGGCCACCGAGGAAGGGTCTTCTACGAGCAGTACTTC.

V and J are TRBV4-2 and TRBJ2-5, with 13 bases fitting TRBD2. The CDR3 is 16 residues long. Germline CDR1 LGHNA, CDR2 YNFKEQ. J was trimmed by 2 bases and V by 3 bases; bases with no gene match: 3. This chain's CDR3 is CASSQGTSGEQETQYF. CDR3 DNA sequence: TGTGCCAGCAGCCAGGGGACTAGCGGGGAGCAAGAGACCCAGTACTTC.

The chain combines TRBV3-1 with TRBJ2-2; TRBD2 matches at 7 bases. This CDR3 contains 16 residues. The junction had 5 bases not matched to a gene; V was cut back by 0 bases and J by 4 bases. CDR1 is LGHDT and CDR2 is YNNKEL in the germline V gene (reference sequence). The CDR3: CASSQDWGEGTGELFF. The DNA for the CDR3 is TGTGCCAGCAGCCAAGATTGGGGGGAGGGCACCGGGGAGCTGTTTTTT.

V gene TRBV20-1 combines with J gene TRBJ1-1, with D perhaps TRBD1 (5 bases). The CDR3 runs 13 residues. Trimming stripped 2 bases from V and 6 bases from J, with 13 bases between. The germline V gene encodes CDR1 DFQATT and CDR2 SNEGSKA (reference sequence). CDR3 loop: CSARSSGVAEAFF. CDR3 DNA sequence: TGCAGTGCTAGATCATCGGGGGTCGCTGAAGCTTTCTTT.

J is TRBJ2-6 and V is TRBV29-1, with 9 bases matching TRBD1. V lost 4 bases, J lost 3 bases, and 10 bases stayed unmatched. The germline CDR1 and CDR2 sequences are SQVTM and ANQGSEA. CDR3 length: 17 residues. In nucleotides, the CDR3 is TGCAGCGTTGGGAACCGGACAGGGGAGGTTGGGGCCAACGTCCTGACTTTC. This translates into CSVGNRTGEVGANVLTF.

This clonotype occurred once. The CDR3 DNA is TGTGCCAGCAGCCCCGACTCGGATTCCTACAATGAGCAGTTCTTC. Translation gives CASSPDSDSYNEQFF. This sequence joins TRBV28 and TRBJ2-1, with D unclear. Germline CDR1 MDHEN, CDR2 SYDVKM. V lost 6 bases and J lost 1, with 13 bases in between. CDR3 size: 15 residues. The full variable domain, rest sourced from reference TRBV28 and TRBJ2-1, is DVKVTQSSRYLVKRTGEKVFLECVQDMDHENMFWYRQDPGLGLRLIYFSYDVKMKEKGDIPEGYSVSREKKERFSLILESASTNQTSMYLCASSPDSDSYNEQFFGPGTRLTVL.

The rearrangement joins TRBV7-2 to TRBJ2-7; 7 nucleotides line up with TRBD1. The ends lost 4 bases at V and 8 bases at J; junction bases unmatched: 8. This CDR3 comprises 13 residues. Germline lookup yields CDR1 SGHTA and CDR2 FQGNSA. The CDR3: CASSSYDREKQYF. CDR3 sequence (DNA): TGTGCCAGCAGCTCTTACGACAGGGAGAAGCAGTACTTC.

The chain is built from TRBV7-8 and TRBJ1-1; possible D gene TRBD1, 5 bases. V lost 2 bases to trimming and J lost 0 bases, with 10 bases between them. The CDR3 is 15 residues long. The germline V gene encodes CDR1 SGHVS and CDR2 FQNEAQ. CDR3 residues: CASSLFSGLNTEAFF. The CDR3 nucleotides are TGTGCCAGCAGCTTATTCTCAGGGTTGAACACTGAAGCTTTCTTT.

J is TRBJ2-5 and V is TRBV7-2; tentatively, D is TRBD1 (7 bases). This CDR3 contains 14 residues. V was cut by 4 bases and J by 2 bases, with 11 bases left in between. Germline-derived CDR1 and CDR2 are SGHTA and FQGNSA. CDR3 region: CASSSRDSQETQYF. The CDR3 DNA sequence: TGTGCCAGCAGCTCGCGGGACAGTCAAGAGACCCAGTACTTC.

V is TRBV25-1 and J is TRBJ2-5; a weak D match, TRBD1 (6 bases). Germline CDR1 reads MGHDK; CDR2 reads SYGVNS. The germline V and J ends were trimmed by 4 bases and 4 bases, with 19 bases remaining between them. The CDR3 extends over 16 amino acids. CDR3 residues: CASSALPDRRGETQYF. The CDR3 bases are TGTGCCAGCAGTGCCCTCCCGGACAGAAGGGGAGAGACCCAGTACTTC.

This chain joins TRBV7-9 and TRBJ2-5; 7 bases fit TRBD2. CDR1 is SEHNR, CDR2 FQNEAQ, per germline (reference sequence). Losses at the gene ends were 2 bases for V and 5 bases for J; bases not matched to a gene: 5. CDR3 length: 14 amino acids. DNA of the CDR3: TGTGCCAGCAGCTTATCAGCCGGGGGGGAGACCCAGTACTTC. Translated, it gives CASSLSAGGETQYF.

V usage is TRBV19 and J usage is TRBJ1-5; the D is unclear. There are 14 residues in the CDR3. CDR1 and CDR2 (germline): LNHDA, SQIVND (reference sequence). V gave up 1 base and J gave up 0 bases, with 4 bases separating them. The CDR3 region is CASSIASSNQPQHF. CDR3 sequence (DNA): TGTGCCAGTAGTATAGCCTCTAGCAATCAGCCCCAGCATTTT.

V usage is TRBV4-2 and J usage is TRBJ2-1; weak D call: TRBD2 (6 bases). There are 13 residues in the CDR3. V was trimmed by 0 bases and J by 10 bases, leaving 10 bases between them. The V gene's germline CDR1 is LGHNA and CDR2 YNFKEQ. The CDR3 loop reads CASSQDTAGEQFF. The CDR3 DNA sequence: TGTGCCAGCAGCCAAGACACGGCGGGAGAGCAGTTCTTC.

The chain employs TRBV21-1 and TRBJ2-4; TRBD1, the table's D call, lacks a check against the DNA. TRBV21-1 is reported as a pseudogene. The CDR3 is made up of 16 amino acids. CDR3 sequence (DNA): TGTGCCATCTCCATTTTCGGGGGGAGTGCCAAAAACATTCAGTACTTC. Protein sequence: CAISIFGGSAKNIQYF.